These 3 T cell receptor beta chains were sequenced from one sample in a study of blood T cells in healthy people across ages. It was with a sample-barcoded 5' primer and a J-beta primer mix that a second PCR of roughly 6 to 11 cycles was run. Via MiXCR, TCRdb re-called the 5' RACE reads, giving one row per CDR3 protein. The sample shows fewer than 2,000,000 distinct CDR3 sequences, roughly a third of them seen only once. The sequencing sample was made of blood. The receptors here all came from a woman between 25 and 40 years old in good health.

This clonotype was observed a single time. The chain has TRBV5-1 and TRBJ2-7; TRBD1 matches 9 bases. V shed 0 bases, J shed 4 bases, and the junction held 8 bases outside the gene matches. The germline V gene has CDR1 SGHRS and CDR2 YFSETQ. The CDR3 sequence is 16 residues long. The CDR3 is CASSLATDRGGYEQYF. In DNA, the CDR3 is TGCGCCAGCAGCTTGGCTACGGACAGGGGAGGATACGAGCAGTACTTC.

Here the CDR3 reads CSARERDSYNEQFF. DNA of the CDR3: TGCAGTGCTAGAGAGCGGGACAGCTACAATGAGCAGTTCTTC. V usage is TRBV20-1 and J usage is TRBJ2-1, with D perhaps TRBD1 (7 bases). The CDR3 covers 14 residues. Germline CDR1 is DFQATT and CDR2 is SNEGSKA (reference sequence). The V end was cut by 0 bases, the J end by 3 bases, with 9 bases between.

This clonotype was counted only a few times. J is TRBJ2-5 and V is TRBV27, with 8 bases that match TRBD2. Germline V gives CDR1 MNHEY, CDR2 SMNVEV (reference sequence). With 2 bases clipped from V and 4 bases from J, the junction kept 9 bases outside the gene matches. CDR3 size: 16 residues. This CDR3 reads CASSLVSGTWVETQYF. The CDR3 DNA reads as TGTGCCAGCAGTTTAGTTAGCGGGACGTGGGTAGAGACCCAGTACTTC.